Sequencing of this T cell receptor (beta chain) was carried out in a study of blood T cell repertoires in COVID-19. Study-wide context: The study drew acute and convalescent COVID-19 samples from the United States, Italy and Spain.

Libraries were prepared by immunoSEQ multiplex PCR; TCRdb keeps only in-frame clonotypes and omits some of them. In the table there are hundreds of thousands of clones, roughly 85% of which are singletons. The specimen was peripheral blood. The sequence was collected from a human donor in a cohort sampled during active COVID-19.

In nucleotides, the CDR3 is TGTGCCAGCCTACACATACGGGAGTCAGGCACAGATACGCAGTATTTT. It codes for CASLHIRESGTDTQYF. The chain employs TRBV18 and TRBJ2-3, with TRBD2 as a possible D gene (6 bases). Germline-derived CDR1 and CDR2 are KGHSH and LQKENI. The CDR3 totals 16 residues. Trimming left V 8 bases short and J 1 base short, with 19 bases between.